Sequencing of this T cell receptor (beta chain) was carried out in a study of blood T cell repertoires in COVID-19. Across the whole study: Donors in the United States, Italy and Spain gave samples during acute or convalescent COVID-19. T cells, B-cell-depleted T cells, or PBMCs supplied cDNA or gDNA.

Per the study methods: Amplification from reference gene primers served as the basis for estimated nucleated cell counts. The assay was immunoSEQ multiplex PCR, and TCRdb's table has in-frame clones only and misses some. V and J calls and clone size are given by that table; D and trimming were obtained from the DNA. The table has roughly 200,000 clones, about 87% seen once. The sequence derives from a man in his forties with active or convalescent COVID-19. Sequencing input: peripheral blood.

The CDR3 sequence: CASSLPGNSGNTIYF. CDR3 coding DNA: TGCGCCAGCAGCTTGCCAGGAAACTCTGGAAACACCATATATTTT. The V gene is TRBV5-1, the J gene TRBJ1-3; D is ambiguous. Germline CDR1 reads SGHRS; CDR2 reads YFSETQ. The CDR3 consists of 15 residues. V was shortened by 1 base and J by 0 bases, with 8 bases between the two germline ends.